The 3 T cell receptor beta chains below all came from one sample that was sequenced in a study of shared clonotypes between healthy human individuals. Libraries were prepared by immunoSEQ multiplex PCR; TCRdb keeps only in-frame clonotypes and omits some of them. The sample has millions of clones, roughly 92% seen once; the top ten hold roughly 0.14%. Sequences were obtained from naive CD4+ T cells sorted from blood. Subset indicated: CD45RA+ positively selected. These receptors were obtained from a young man in good health.

The J gene is TRBJ2-7, the V gene TRBV28; 7 nucleotides agree with TRBD1. The germline gives CDR1 MDHEN, CDR2 SYDVKM. The CDR3 spans 12 residues. Trimming took 4 bases from V and 6 from J; bases not matched to a gene: 3. CDR3 DNA sequence: TGTGCCAGCAGTTCAGGGACAGCCGAGCAGTACTTC. It is translated as CASSSGTAEQYF. Full variable domain (rest looked up from reference TRBV28 and TRBJ2-7): DVKVTQSSRYLVKRTGEKVFLECVQDMDHENMFWYRQDPGLGLRLIYFSYDVKMKEKGDIPEGYSVSREKKERFSLILESASTNQTSMYLCASSSGTAEQYFGPGTRLTVT.

The chain couples TRBV10-3 to TRBJ1-6; 8 positions match TRBD1. V gave up 10 bases and J gave up 5 bases; unmatched junction bases: 10. CDR1 and CDR2 from the germline V gene are ENHRY and SYGVKD. The CDR3 has 15 residues. The CDR3 DNA reads TGTGCCACCAGCCCGACAGGGGCCAATAATTCACCCCTCCACTTT. This encodes CATSPTGANNSPLHF.

Written as DNA, the CDR3 is TGTGCCAGCAGCCTTAGTGTGGTTAGGGGGAACACTGAAGCTTTCTTT. Its translation: CASSLSVVRGNTEAFF. V usage is TRBV7-9 and J usage is TRBJ1-1, with D tentatively TRBD1 (5 bases). Looked up from germline, CDR1 is SEHNR and CDR2 is FQNEAQ (reference sequence). The CDR3 extends over 16 amino acids. Trimming shortened V by 5 bases and J by 1 base, and 17 bases separated the two germline ends.